This TCR beta chain appears in the sequencing data of a study of PD-1 blockade in mismatch repair-deficient tumors. Clones were sequenced by immunoSEQ multiplex PCR, and TCRdb holds only the in-frame ones, with some missing. Of about 16,000 clones listed, almost 85% are singletons. This clone was detected a few times. CDR1 is LGHNA and CDR2 is YNFKEQ in the germline V gene. The CDR3 is made up of 16 amino acids. With 5 bases removed from V and 3 bases from J, the gap between germline ends came to 16 bases. Material: PBMCs, obtained before pembrolizumab treatment. The TCR comes from an adult with mismatch repair-deficient cancer. The chain uses TRBV4-2 and TRBJ1-4, with D maybe TRBD1 (5 bases). CDR3 protein: CASSLGGRGSNEKLFF. For the CDR3, the DNA is TGTGCCAGCAGCTTGGGGGGTCGGGGGTCTAATGAAAAACTGTTTTTT.